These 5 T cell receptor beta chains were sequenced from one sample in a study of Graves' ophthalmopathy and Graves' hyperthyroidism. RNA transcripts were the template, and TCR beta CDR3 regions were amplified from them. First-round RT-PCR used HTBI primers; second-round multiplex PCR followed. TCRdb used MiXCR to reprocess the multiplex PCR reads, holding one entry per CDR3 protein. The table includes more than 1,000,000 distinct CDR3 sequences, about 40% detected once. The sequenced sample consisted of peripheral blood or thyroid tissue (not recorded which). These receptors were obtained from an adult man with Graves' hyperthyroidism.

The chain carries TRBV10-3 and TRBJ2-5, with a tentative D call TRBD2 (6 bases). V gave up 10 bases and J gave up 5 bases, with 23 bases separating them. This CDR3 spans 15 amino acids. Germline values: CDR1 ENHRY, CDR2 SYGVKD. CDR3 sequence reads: CASTYRRESRETQYF. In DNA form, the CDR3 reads TGTGCCAGCACCTACCGGAGGGAGTCGCGGGAGACCCAGTACTTC.

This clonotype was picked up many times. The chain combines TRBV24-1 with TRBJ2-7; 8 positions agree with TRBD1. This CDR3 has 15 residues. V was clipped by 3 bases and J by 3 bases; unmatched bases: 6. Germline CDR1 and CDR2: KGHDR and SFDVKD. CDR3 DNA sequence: TGTGCCACCAGTGATCCGAAGACAGGGGACTACGAGCAGTACTTC. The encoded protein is CATSDPKTGDYEQYF.

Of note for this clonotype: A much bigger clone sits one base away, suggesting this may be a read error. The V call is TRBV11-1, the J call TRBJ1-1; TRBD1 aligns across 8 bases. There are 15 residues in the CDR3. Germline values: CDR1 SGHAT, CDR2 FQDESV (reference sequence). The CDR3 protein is CTSSPGQGANTEAFF. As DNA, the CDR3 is TGTACCAGCAGCCCCGGGCAGGGGGCGAACACTGAAGCTTTCTTT.

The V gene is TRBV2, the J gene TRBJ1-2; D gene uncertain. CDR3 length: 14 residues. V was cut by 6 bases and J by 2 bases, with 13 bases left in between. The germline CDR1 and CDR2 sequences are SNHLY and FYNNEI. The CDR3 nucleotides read TGTGCCAGCAGCGCTGTCCGGAGCAACTATGGCTACACCTTC. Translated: CASSAVRSNYGYTF.

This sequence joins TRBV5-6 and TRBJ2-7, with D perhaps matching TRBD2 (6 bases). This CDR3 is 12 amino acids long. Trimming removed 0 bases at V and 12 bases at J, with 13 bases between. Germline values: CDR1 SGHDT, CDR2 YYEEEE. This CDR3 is CASSLGRGVVYF. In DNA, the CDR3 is TGTGCCAGCAGCTTGGGGCGCGGGGTGGTGTACTTC.